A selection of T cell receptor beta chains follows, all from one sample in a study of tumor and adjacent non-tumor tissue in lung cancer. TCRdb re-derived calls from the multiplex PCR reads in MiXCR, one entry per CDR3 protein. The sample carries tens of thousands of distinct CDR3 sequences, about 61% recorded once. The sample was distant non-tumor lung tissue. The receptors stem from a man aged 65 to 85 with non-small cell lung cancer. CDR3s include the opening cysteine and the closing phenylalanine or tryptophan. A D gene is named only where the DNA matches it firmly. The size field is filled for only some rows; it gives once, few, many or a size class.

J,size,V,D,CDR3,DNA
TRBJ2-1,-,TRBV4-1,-,CASSQDRKSYNEHFF,TGCGCCAGCAGTCAGGATCGGAAGTCCTACAATGAGCATTTCTTC
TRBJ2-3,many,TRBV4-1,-,CASSPRHQGTQYF,TGCGCCAGCAGCCCCCGACATCAGGGTACGCAGTATTTT
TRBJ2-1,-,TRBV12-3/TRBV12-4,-,CASTTSTEIYNEQFF,TGTGCCAGCACCACCAGCACAGAGATCTACAATGAGCAGTTCTTC
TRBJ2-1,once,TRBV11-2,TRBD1,CTSSSQGALYNEQFF,TGTACCAGCAGCTCACAGGGGGCGCTTTACAATGAACAGTTCTTC
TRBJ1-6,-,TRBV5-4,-,CTSSLGLGSITLHF,TGTACGAGCAGCTTGGGACTCGGGAGTATCACCCTCCACTTT
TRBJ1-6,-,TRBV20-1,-,CSASSGSSSLYNSPHF,TGCAGTGCTAGTTCCGGTTCGTCTAGCCTCTATAATTCACCCCACTTT
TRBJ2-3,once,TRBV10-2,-,CARSHEGNQPQYF,TGCGCCAGAAGCCACGAAGGCAATCAGCCCCAGTATTTT
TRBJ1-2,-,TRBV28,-,CASSLRTVHYGYTF,TGTGCCAGCAGTTTACGGACAGTTCACTATGGCTACACCTTC
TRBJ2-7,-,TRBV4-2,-,CACIQGGYEQYF,TGTGCCTGCATCCAAGGGGGGTACGAGCAGTACTTC
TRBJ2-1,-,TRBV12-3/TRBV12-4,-,CTSSPVGYNEQFF,TGTACCAGCAGCCCGGTCGGATACAATGAGCAGTTCTTC
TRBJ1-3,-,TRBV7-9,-,CASYGGSGNTIYF,TGTGCCAGTTACGGGGGCTCTGGAAACACCATATATTTT
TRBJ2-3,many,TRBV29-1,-,CSVATGQITDTQYF,TGCAGCGTGGCCACGGGACAAATCACAGATACGCAGTATTTT
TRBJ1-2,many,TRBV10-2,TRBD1,CASSVRGRSDYGYTF,TGCGCCAGCAGTGTGAGGGGGCGCAGCGACTATGGCTACACCTTC
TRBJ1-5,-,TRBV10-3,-,CAISELGDTQHF,TGTGCCATCAGCGAGTTGGGAGATACGCAGCATTTT
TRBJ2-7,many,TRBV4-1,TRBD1,CASSLGQEDEQYF,TGCGCCAGCAGCCTTGGACAGGAGGACGAGCAGTACTTC
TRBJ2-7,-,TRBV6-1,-,CPNSARASEQYF,TGTCCCAACAGTGCTCGGGCCTCCGAGCAGTACTTC
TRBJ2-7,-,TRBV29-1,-,CSVKDVIPYKQYF,TGCAGCGTTAAAGATGTCATCCCCTACAAGCAGTACTTC
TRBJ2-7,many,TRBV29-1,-,CSVAGTYYEQYF,TGCAGCGTTGCGGGGACTTACTACGAGCAGTACTTC
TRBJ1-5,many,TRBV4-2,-,CASSQERTGPQHF,TGTGCCAGCAGCCAAGAAAGGACCGGGCCCCAGCATTTT
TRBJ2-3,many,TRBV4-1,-,CASSQLIGTSHTDTQYF,TGCGCCAGCAGCCAATTAATAGGAACTTCACACACAGATACGCAGTATTTT
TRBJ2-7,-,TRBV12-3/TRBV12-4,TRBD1,CASSAFWTGVYEQNF,TGTGCCAGTAGTGCATTTTGGACAGGGGTGTACGAGCAGAACTTC
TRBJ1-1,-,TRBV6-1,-,CASRVIGGGEAFF,TGTGCCAGCAGAGTGATAGGGGGGGGTGAAGCTTTCTTT
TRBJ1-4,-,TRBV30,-,CAWSTQDHAPFF,TGTGCCTGGTCTACACAGGACCACGCGCCATTTTTT
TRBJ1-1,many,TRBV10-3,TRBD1,CATRDRGGTEAFF,TGTGCCACCAGGGACAGGGGAGGAACTGAAGCTTTCTTT
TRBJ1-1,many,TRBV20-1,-,CSAREGTEAFF,TGCAGTGCTAGGGAGGGAACTGAAGCTTTCTTT
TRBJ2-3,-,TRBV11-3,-,CAGSWHGDTQYF,TGTGCCGGCAGTTGGCACGGAGATACGCAGTATTTT
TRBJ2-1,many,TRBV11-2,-,CASSLVVGAYNEQFF,TGTGCCAGCAGCTTAGTTGTGGGAGCCTACAATGAGCAGTTCTTC
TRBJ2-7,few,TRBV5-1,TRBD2,CASSLTLAGEYEQYF,TGCGCCAGCAGCTTGACGCTAGCGGGAGAGTACGAGCAGTACTTC
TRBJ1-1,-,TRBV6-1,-,CASRIWGGSVGAFF,TGTGCCAGCCGAATCTGGGGTGGGTCAGTTGGTGCTTTCTTT
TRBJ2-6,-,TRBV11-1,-,CANIPFGYGANVLTF,TGTGCCAACATCCCCTTCGGCTATGGGGCCAACGTCCTGACTTTC
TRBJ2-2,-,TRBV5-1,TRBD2,CASSLALAYTVELFF,TGCGCCAGCAGCTTGGCACTAGCGTACACCGTGGAGTTGTTTTTT
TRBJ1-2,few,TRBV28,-,CASGIGGYAF,TGTGCCAGCGGTATCGGTGGCTACGCCTTC
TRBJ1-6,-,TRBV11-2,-,CASTRADAHSPLHF,TGTGCCAGCACCAGGGCCGACGCCCATTCACCCCTACACTTT